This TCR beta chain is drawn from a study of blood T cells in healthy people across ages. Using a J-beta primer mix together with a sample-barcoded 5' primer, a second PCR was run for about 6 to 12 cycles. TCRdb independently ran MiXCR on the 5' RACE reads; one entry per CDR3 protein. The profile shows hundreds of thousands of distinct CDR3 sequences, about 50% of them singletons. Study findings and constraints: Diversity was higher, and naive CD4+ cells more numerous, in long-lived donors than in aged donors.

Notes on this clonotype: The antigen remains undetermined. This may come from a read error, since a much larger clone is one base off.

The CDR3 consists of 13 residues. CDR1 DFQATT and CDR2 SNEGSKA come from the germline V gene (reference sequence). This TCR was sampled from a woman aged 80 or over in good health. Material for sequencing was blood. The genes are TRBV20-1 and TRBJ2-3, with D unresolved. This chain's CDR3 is CSERRHDTNTQYF. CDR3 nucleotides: TGCAGTGAAAGACGACACGACACAAATACGCAGTATTTT.